This record concerns one TCR beta chain sequence. Its cognate antigen is unknown. The table came from immunoSEQ multiplex PCR; TCRdb's copy has only in-frame clones and leaves some out. The sample has a few hundred thousand clones, around 86% seen once; the top ten hold 3.4%. Stated treatment: some 20 received Ad26.COV2.S at low or high dose, single or two shots; about 5 received placebo; per-sample allocation not given. Samples came from day 63 after the first vaccine or placebo injection. The data derive from a study of Ad26.COV2.S vaccination and SARS-CoV-2 variants. Whole-study results and caveats: The TCR breadth and depth analyses may have understated or missed part of the total T cell responses.

The receptor comes from a person aged 18-65 years who received the Ad26.COV2.S COVID-19 vaccine or a placebo. The material sequenced was peripheral blood, taken in a trial of Ad26.COV2.S vaccine versus placebo.

The CDR3 protein is CASSLGQGALLRGEQYF. For the CDR3, the DNA is TGCGCCAGCAGCTTGGGACAGGGGGCCCTCTTGAGGGGCGAGCAGTACTTC. V gene TRBV5-1 combines with J gene TRBJ2-7, with 10 positions matching TRBD1. CDR1 SGHRS and CDR2 YFSETQ come from the germline V gene. This CDR3 has 17 residues. The V segment lost 0 bases and the J segment 6 bases; nucleotides outside the gene matches: 12.